A selection of T cell receptor beta chains follows, all from one sample in a study of cytomegalovirus exposure and HLA in healthy donors. The protocol was immunoSEQ multiplex PCR, while the TCRdb copy is restricted to in-frame clones and leaves out a portion. The profile shows under 200,000 clones, around 80% of them singletons. Sequenced sample: PBMCs. All receptors come from a woman in her 40s in good health and CMV-seronegative. The CDR3 runs from the conserved cysteine through the conserved F or W. A D gene is named only where the DNA matches it firmly. Clone size appears in some rows only: once, few, many, or a class for an expanded clone.

d_gene: TRBD2; abundance: NA; j_gene: TRBJ2-3; v_gene: TRBV28; CDR3aa: CASSSASGKSTDTQYF; CDR3nt: TGTGCCAGCAGTTCGGCTAGCGGCAAGAGCACAGATACGCAGTATTTT
d_gene: TRBD1; abundance: once; j_gene: TRBJ1-2; v_gene: TRBV27; CDR3aa: CASSTQGARGGYTF; CDR3nt: TGTGCCAGCAGCACACAGGGGGCGAGGGGCGGCTACACCTTC
d_gene: NA; abundance: NA; j_gene: TRBJ2-2; v_gene: TRBV9; CDR3aa: CASSLGRFDTGELFF; CDR3nt: TGTGCCAGCAGCCTCGGGAGATTCGACACCGGGGAGCTGTTTTTT
d_gene: NA; abundance: few; j_gene: TRBJ1-5; v_gene: TRBV2; CDR3aa: CASKEDPGNQPQHF; CDR3nt: TGTGCCAGCAAAGAGGATCCGGGGAATCAGCCCCAGCATTTT
d_gene: TRBD2; abundance: NA; j_gene: TRBJ2-1; v_gene: TRBV4-1; CDR3aa: CASSQAGRGAGFYNEQFF; CDR3nt: TGCGCCAGCAGCCAAGCGGGTCGGGGAGCGGGGTTTTATAATGAGCAGTTCTTC
d_gene: NA; abundance: NA; j_gene: TRBJ2-6; v_gene: TRBV14; CDR3aa: CASSQGMGPVGGWANVLTF; CDR3nt: TGTGCCAGCAGCCAGGGCATGGGACCAGTGGGAGGCTGGGCCAACGTCCTGACTTTC
d_gene: NA; abundance: NA; j_gene: TRBJ2-7; v_gene: TRBV12-5; CDR3aa: CASGFRVEQYF; CDR3nt: TGTGCTAGTGGCTTCAGGGTCGAGCAGTACTTC
d_gene: TRBD1; abundance: NA; j_gene: TRBJ2-1; v_gene: TRBV9; CDR3aa: CASSERDRLYNEQFF; CDR3nt: TGTGCCAGCAGCGAGAGGGACAGGCTTTACAATGAGCAGTTCTTC
d_gene: NA; abundance: NA; j_gene: TRBJ1-1; v_gene: TRBV5-4; CDR3aa: CASSPRGARVGTEAFF; CDR3nt: TGTGCCAGCAGCCCCCGGGGGGCCAGGGTAGGAACTGAAGCTTTCTTT
d_gene: TRBD1; abundance: few; j_gene: TRBJ2-3; v_gene: TRBV28; CDR3aa: CASNPGQGGAGTDTQYF; CDR3nt: TGTGCCAGCAACCCGGGACAGGGAGGAGCCGGTACAGATACGCAGTATTTT
d_gene: NA; abundance: NA; j_gene: TRBJ2-2; v_gene: TRBV6-5; CDR3aa: CASSVTSGELFF; CDR3nt: TGTGCCAGCAGTGTGACTAGCGGGGAGCTGTTTTTT
d_gene: TRBD1; abundance: NA; j_gene: TRBJ2-7; v_gene: TRBV11-2; CDR3aa: CASSLDRGSDEQYF; CDR3nt: TGTGCCAGCAGCTTAGACAGGGGGTCCGACGAGCAGTACTTC
d_gene: NA; abundance: NA; j_gene: TRBJ2-1; v_gene: TRBV6-5; CDR3aa: CASSSQGSNEQFF; CDR3nt: TGTGCCAGCAGTTCCCAGGGTAGCAATGAGCAGTTCTTC
d_gene: NA; abundance: NA; j_gene: TRBJ1-1; v_gene: TRBV18; CDR3aa: CASSPSGYTEAFF; CDR3nt: TGTGCCAGCTCACCATCGGGGTACACTGAAGCTTTCTTT
d_gene: NA; abundance: NA; j_gene: TRBJ2-7; v_gene: TRBV25-1; CDR3aa: CASETASYEQYF; CDR3nt: TGTGCCAGCGAGACAGCGAGTTACGAGCAGTACTTC
d_gene: TRBD1; abundance: NA; j_gene: TRBJ1-2; v_gene: TRBV25-1; CDR3aa: CASSRPGTGSLGYTF; CDR3nt: TGTGCCAGTTCCCGACCCGGGACAGGATCCTTGGGCTACACCTTC
d_gene: NA; abundance: NA; j_gene: TRBJ1-6; v_gene: TRBV7-9; CDR3aa: CASSPPAGNNSPLHF; CDR3nt: TGTGCCAGCAGCCCCCCAGCGGGGAATAATTCACCCCTCCACTTT
d_gene: TRBD1; abundance: NA; j_gene: TRBJ1-6; v_gene: TRBV30; CDR3aa: CAWRANQGARARVGSPLHF; CDR3nt: TGTGCCTGGAGAGCCAACCAGGGGGCGCGGGCTAGGGTCGGTTCACCCCTCCACTTT
d_gene: NA; abundance: NA; j_gene: TRBJ1-2; v_gene: TRBV2; CDR3aa: CASMAETRGYTF; CDR3nt: TGTGCCAGCATGGCCGAGACGAGGGGCTACACCTTC
d_gene: NA; abundance: NA; j_gene: TRBJ2-1; v_gene: TRBV7-2; CDR3aa: CASSHEGQGNEQFF; CDR3nt: TGTGCCAGCAGCCACGAGGGGCAGGGGAATGAGCAGTTCTTC
d_gene: TRBD2; abundance: NA; j_gene: TRBJ2-5; v_gene: TRBV2; CDR3aa: CASNFLAGGQETQYF; CDR3nt: TGTGCCAGCAATTTTCTAGCGGGGGGGCAAGAGACCCAGTACTTC
d_gene: TRBD1; abundance: NA; j_gene: TRBJ2-5; v_gene: TRBV19; CDR3aa: CASSILSGTGEETQYF; CDR3nt: TGTGCCAGTAGTATTTTATCTGGGACAGGGGAAGAGACCCAGTACTTC
d_gene: TRBD1; abundance: NA; j_gene: TRBJ1-4; v_gene: TRBV10-2; CDR3aa: CASSEQGALGEKLFF; CDR3nt: TGCGCCAGCAGTGAACAGGGGGCGCTAGGGGAAAAACTGTTTTTT
d_gene: TRBD1; abundance: NA; j_gene: TRBJ1-2; v_gene: TRBV27; CDR3aa: CASSRTGGFGNYGYTF; CDR3nt: TGTGCCAGCAGTCGTACAGGGGGCTTTGGTAACTATGGCTACACCTTC
d_gene: TRBD2; abundance: NA; j_gene: TRBJ2-1; v_gene: TRBV9; CDR3aa: CASSWDYSLNEQFF; CDR3nt: TGTGCCAGCTCCTGGGACTACTCTCTCAATGAGCAGTTCTTC
d_gene: TRBD2; abundance: NA; j_gene: TRBJ2-1; v_gene: TRBV4-1; CDR3aa: CASSQAPSGNNNEQFF; CDR3nt: TGCGCCAGCAGCCAAGCGCCTAGCGGAAACAACAATGAGCAGTTCTTC
d_gene: NA; abundance: NA; j_gene: TRBJ1-1; v_gene: TRBV6-1; CDR3aa: CASSEAGTLNTEAFF; CDR3nt: TGTGCCAGCAGTGAGGCCGGGACATTAAACACTGAAGCTTTCTTT
d_gene: TRBD2; abundance: NA; j_gene: TRBJ2-1; v_gene: TRBV7-8; CDR3aa: CASSSSRLAGVAGYEQFF; CDR3nt: TGTGCCAGCAGCTCCTCCCGACTAGCGGGAGTTGCAGGGTATGAGCAGTTCTTC
d_gene: NA; abundance: NA; j_gene: TRBJ2-7; v_gene: TRBV29-1; CDR3aa: CSVVPGNYEQYF; CDR3nt: TGCAGCGTTGTGCCAGGTAACTACGAGCAGTACTTC
d_gene: TRBD1; abundance: NA; j_gene: TRBJ1-5; v_gene: TRBV18; CDR3aa: CASSPGTGGTQHF; CDR3nt: TGTGCCAGCTCACCAGGGACAGGGGGGACCCAGCATTTT
d_gene: TRBD2; abundance: NA; j_gene: TRBJ2-7; v_gene: TRBV5-4; CDR3aa: CASSLSGLALGEQYF; CDR3nt: TGTGCCAGCAGCTTGTCTGGACTAGCGCTAGGCGAGCAGTACTTC
d_gene: TRBD1; abundance: NA; j_gene: TRBJ2-1; v_gene: TRBV6-5; CDR3aa: CASSRTGGSYNEQFF; CDR3nt: TGTGCCAGCAGTCGGACAGGGGGTAGCTACAATGAGCAGTTCTTC
d_gene: TRBD2; abundance: NA; j_gene: TRBJ2-5; v_gene: TRBV5-1; CDR3aa: CASSSLGAGGKETQYF; CDR3nt: TGCGCCAGCAGCTCCTTGGGGGCGGGGGGGAAAGAGACCCAGTACTTC
d_gene: TRBD2; abundance: NA; j_gene: TRBJ2-7; v_gene: TRBV6-1; CDR3aa: CASSGRLARDSYEQYF; CDR3nt: TGTGCCAGCAGTGGCAGACTAGCGCGAGACTCCTACGAGCAGTACTTC
d_gene: NA; abundance: NA; j_gene: TRBJ2-1; v_gene: TRBV28; CDR3aa: CASSLLSSYNEQFF; CDR3nt: TGTGCCAGCAGTTTACTAAGCTCCTACAATGAGCAGTTCTTC
d_gene: TRBD1; abundance: NA; j_gene: TRBJ1-2; v_gene: TRBV6-5; CDR3aa: CASSRDRDSFYGYTF; CDR3nt: TGTGCCAGCAGCCGGGACAGGGACTCCTTCTATGGCTACACCTTC
d_gene: TRBD2; abundance: NA; j_gene: TRBJ2-2; v_gene: TRBV25-1; CDR3aa: CASEDSGRATGELFF; CDR3nt: TGTGCCAGCGAAGATAGCGGGAGGGCCACCGGGGAGCTGTTTTTT
d_gene: TRBD2; abundance: NA; j_gene: TRBJ2-7; v_gene: TRBV13; CDR3aa: CASIQSPQTSGRCYEQYF; CDR3nt: TGTGCCAGCATCCAAAGCCCACAGACTAGCGGGAGGTGCTACGAGCAGTACTTC
d_gene: TRBD2; abundance: NA; j_gene: TRBJ2-7; v_gene: TRBV27; CDR3aa: CASRLAGVNEQYF; CDR3nt: TGTGCCAGCCGACTAGCGGGAGTGAACGAGCAGTACTTC